This T cell receptor beta chain appears in the sequencing data of a study of T cell repertoires in cytomegalovirus infection. Study-wide results and limits: CMV carriers having the relevant HLA were flagged by cumulative public TCR beta family frequency.

TCRdb re-derived calls from the reads in MiXCR, one entry per CDR3 protein. The table shows fewer than 300,000 distinct CDR3 sequences, with under 30% occurring only once. This clonotype was recorded a few times. Antigen unknown. This CDR3 comprises 15 residues. V gave up 3 bases and J gave up 5 bases, with 16 bases separating them. Germline V gene data show CDR1 as LNHDA and CDR2 as SQIVND (reference sequence). This chain joins TRBV19 and TRBJ2-5, with D maybe TRBD1 (6 bases). The sequence derives from a human donor in good health (CMV status not recorded). Some clones in this sample may be carry-over from other donors' samples. The specimen was PBMCs. CDR3 residues: CASSIGLGRGETQYF. DNA for the CDR3: TGTGCCAGTAGTATTGGCCTGGGCAGGGGCGAGACCCAGTACTTC.